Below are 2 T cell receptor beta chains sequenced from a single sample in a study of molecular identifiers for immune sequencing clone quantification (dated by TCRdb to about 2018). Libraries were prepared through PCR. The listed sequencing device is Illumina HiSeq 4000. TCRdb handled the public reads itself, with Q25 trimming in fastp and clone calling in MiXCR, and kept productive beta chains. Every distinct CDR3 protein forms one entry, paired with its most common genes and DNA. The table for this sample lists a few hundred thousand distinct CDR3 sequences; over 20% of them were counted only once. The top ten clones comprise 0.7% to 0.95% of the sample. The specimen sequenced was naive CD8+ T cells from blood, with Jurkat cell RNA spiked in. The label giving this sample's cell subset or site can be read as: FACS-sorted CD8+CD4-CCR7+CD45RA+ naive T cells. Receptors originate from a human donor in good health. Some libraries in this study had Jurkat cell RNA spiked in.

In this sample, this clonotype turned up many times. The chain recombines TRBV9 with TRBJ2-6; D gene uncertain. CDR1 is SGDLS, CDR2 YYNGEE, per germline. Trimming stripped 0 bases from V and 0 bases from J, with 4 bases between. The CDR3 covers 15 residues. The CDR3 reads CASSVAVSGANVLTF. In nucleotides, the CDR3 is TGTGCCAGCAGCGTAGCTGTCTCTGGGGCCAACGTCCTGACTTTC.

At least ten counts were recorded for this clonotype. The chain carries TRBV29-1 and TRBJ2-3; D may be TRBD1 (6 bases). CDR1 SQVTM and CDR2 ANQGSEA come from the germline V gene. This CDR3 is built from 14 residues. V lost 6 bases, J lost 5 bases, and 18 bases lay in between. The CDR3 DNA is TGCAGCGTCCCCGGTGGGACATTCAGAGATACGCAGTATTTT. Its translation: CSVPGGTFRDTQYF.